The 6 T cell receptor beta chains given below trace back to one sample, sequenced in a study of blood T cell repertoires in COVID-19. The repertoire was sequenced with immunoSEQ multiplex PCR; TCRdb's copy has only in-frame clones and lacks some. In the table there are about 53,000 clones, roughly 82% of which are singletons. What was sequenced was peripheral blood. The receptors were sampled from a woman aged 60 to 75 with acute or convalescent COVID-19.

This clone has a handful of counts. The V gene is TRBV7-2, the J gene TRBJ1-2, with 8 positions matching TRBD1. The CDR3 sequence is 16 residues long. Germline CDR1 and CDR2: SGHTA and FQGNSA. Trimming removed 4 bases from V and 6 bases from J; junction bases left unmatched: 13. CDR3 protein: CASSYRGATGAHGYTF. The CDR3 coding sequence is TGTGCCAGCAGCTACAGGGGGGCGACAGGGGCTCATGGCTACACCTTC.

CDR3 in amino acids: CASSAQNTGELFF. CDR3 coding DNA: TGTGCCAGCAGTGCACAGAACACCGGGGAGCTGTTTTTT. The genes are TRBV2 and TRBJ2-2, with no clear D. Germline values: CDR1 SNHLY, CDR2 FYNNEI. V dropped 4 bases and J dropped 1 base, with 4 bases sitting between them. This CDR3 is 13 amino acids long.

This clone was observed a few times. The V call is TRBV2, the J call TRBJ2-2, with D perhaps matching TRBD2 (6 bases). The CDR3 spans 13 residues. Germline V CDR1 and CDR2: SNHLY, FYNNEI. V was trimmed by 7 bases and J by 5 bases, leaving 11 bases between them. This CDR3 is CASMSGDTGELFF. The CDR3 bases are TGTGCCAGCATGTCGGGGGATACCGGGGAGCTGTTTTTT.

The J gene is TRBJ2-3, the V gene TRBV19, with TRBD2 identical over 7 bases. The CDR3 sequence is 15 residues long. The V gene end was trimmed by 5 bases and the J gene end by 8 bases; junction bases not matched to a gene: 13. The V gene's germline CDR1 is LNHDA and CDR2 SQIVND (reference sequence). In nucleotides, the CDR3 is TGTGCCAGTAGTGGGGGGGAGCGGGTTCGGGGTACGCAGTATTTT. Translated, it gives CASSGGERVRGTQYF.

CDR3 DNA sequence: TGTGCCAGCAGTGGACGTGGTAGCGGGAGGGCCATAGTCGAGACCCAGTACTTC. Encoded protein: CASSGRGSGRAIVETQYF. This chain connects TRBV6-1 to TRBJ2-5, with 11 bases matching TRBD2. Germline V gene data show CDR1 as MNHNS and CDR2 as SASEGT. The CDR3 spans 18 residues. The trim removed 4 bases at V and 5 bases at J, leaving 15 bases unmatched.

This sequence joins TRBV3-1 (or the pseudogene TRBV3-2) and TRBJ2-1; 15 bases fit TRBD2. Germline values: CDR1 LGHDT, CDR2 YNNKEL (reference sequence). This CDR3 is built from 16 residues. V was pared by 4 bases and J by 8 bases, with 6 bases of the junction left unmatched. This CDR3 reads CASSPWTSGGADEQFF. Written as DNA, the CDR3 is TGTGCCAGCAGCCCCTGGACTAGCGGGGGGGCGGATGAGCAGTTCTTC.